The present entry profiles one T cell receptor (beta chain) with its context. This specimen belongs to a study of PD-L1 blockade in urothelial cancer. The CDR3 covers 13 residues. CDR1 is GTSNPN and CDR2 is SVGIG in the germline V gene (reference sequence). Trimming left V 0 bases short and J 4 bases short, with 10 bases between. Documented time point: peripheral blood 6 weeks after treatment start. TCRdb's table, derived via immunoSEQ multiplex PCR, lists solely in-frame clones and lacks some. The repertoire includes approximately 110,000 clones, less than 95% of them detected once, and more than 3% sits in the top ten.

The chain employs TRBV30 and TRBJ2-7; D gene ambiguous. The source of this sequence is a man between 60 and 75 years old with urothelial cancer. Specimen: PBMCs, collected around atezolizumab (anti-PD-L1) treatment. The CDR3 spells CAWSVNLRYEQYF. CDR3 DNA sequence: TGTGCCTGGAGTGTAAATCTCCGGTACGAGCAGTACTTC.